This TCR beta chain comes out of a study of blood T cell repertoires in COVID-19. Looking at the study overall: Spain, Italy and the United States supplied samples that represented acute and convalescent COVID-19. In each case, the material was cDNA or gDNA derived from T cells, B-cell-depleted T cells, or PBMCs.

CDR1 and CDR2 (germline): SNHLY, FYNNEI. The V gene end was trimmed by 3 bases and the J gene end by 2 bases; junction bases not matched to a gene: 12. The CDR3 has 17 residues. In the original processing: Estimation of nucleated cell counts was performed using reference gene primer amplification. This table comes from immunoSEQ multiplex PCR, and its TCRdb copy is limited to in-frame clones, with some not included. That table is the source of V, J and clone size, and D and trimming were worked out from the DNA. The sample holds about 200,000 clones; around 81% are singletons and the top ten take around 7%.

What was sequenced was PBMCs or T cells enriched from blood (not recorded which). The TCR originated in a man aged 40-49 years who had recovered from COVID-19. The rearrangement links TRBV2 to TRBJ1-1, with 7 bases aligning to TRBD1. CDR3 amino acids: CASSERQGVHVNTEAFF. DNA for the CDR3: TGTGCCAGCAGTGAGAGGCAGGGGGTGCACGTTAACACTGAAGCTTTCTTT.